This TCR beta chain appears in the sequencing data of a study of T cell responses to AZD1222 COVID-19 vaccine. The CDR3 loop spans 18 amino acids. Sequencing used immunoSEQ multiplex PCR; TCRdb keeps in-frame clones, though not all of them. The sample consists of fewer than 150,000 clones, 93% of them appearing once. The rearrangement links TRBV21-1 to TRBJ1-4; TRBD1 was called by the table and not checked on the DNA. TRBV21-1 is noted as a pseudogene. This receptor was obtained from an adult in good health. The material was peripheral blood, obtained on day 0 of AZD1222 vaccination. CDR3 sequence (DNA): TGTGCCAGCAGCAAAAACCTCCCCAGGGGCAGGGGCCCTGAAAAACTGTTTTTT. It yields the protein CASSKNLPRGRGPEKLFF.